This TCR beta chain was documented in a study of cytomegalovirus exposure and HLA in healthy donors. V lost 3 bases and J 3 bases, leaving 12 bases between the germline ends. The germline gives CDR1 LNHDA, CDR2 SQIVND (reference sequence). The CDR3 is 14 amino acids. Vbeta (60) and Jbeta (13) primers were used in the PCR. Profiling relied on immunoSEQ multiplex PCR, and the TCRdb table lists in-frame clones only, not all of them. The repertoire includes roughly 160,000 clones, 75% to 90% of them detected once, and about 4.3% sits in the top ten. Healthy bone marrow donors made up the donor group. Sequencing was performed on PBMCs. The V gene is TRBV19, the J gene TRBJ2-7; a possible D gene is TRBD2 (5 bases). The source of this sequence is a man in his thirties or forties in good health and CMV-seronegative. In nucleotides, the CDR3 is TGTGCCAGTAGTATCTCAGCGGAGGACTACGAGCAGTACTTC. It codes for CASSISAEDYEQYF.